The rows below give T cell receptor beta chains drawn from one sample of a study of circulating CD8 cells and anti-PD-1 response in melanoma. Each CDR3 protein gets one entry after TCRdb re-called the reads with MiXCR. The table shows hundreds of distinct CDR3 sequences, with roughly 6.2% occurring only once. Sample: CD8+ T cells from PBMCs, taken at baseline or after one month of anti-PD-1 therapy (not recorded which). The receptors here all came from a human donor with melanoma. The CDR3 runs from the conserved cysteine through the conserved F or W. Fields, in order: V gene, D gene, clone size, J gene, CDR3 DNA, CDR3 protein. D genes are given only for firm matches. Size tells how often a clone was seen, or its class if it is expanded.

>TRBV20-1|TRBD2|large|TRBJ2-1
TGCAGTGCTAGACTAGCGGATACCTCCTACAATGAGCAGTTCTTC
CSARLADTSYNEQFF
>TRBV29-1|-|medium-sized|TRBJ2-7
TGCAGCGTTGAACTGGGGGGCTACGAGCAGTACTTC
CSVELGGYEQYF
>TRBV5-6|-|large|TRBJ2-1
TGTGCCAGCAGCTTGCAGGCGACTGTGAACAATGAGCAGTTCTTC
CASSLQATVNNEQFF
>TRBV6-5|-|large|TRBJ2-1
TGTGCCAGCAGTCTCGTAGGCGGAGGCGAGCAGTTCTTC
CASSLVGGGEQFF
>TRBV7-3|-|large|TRBJ2-2
TGTGCCAGCAGCCCCGGAGACAGGGAGGACACCGGGGAGCTGTTTTTT
CASSPGDREDTGELFF
>TRBV7-9|-|medium-sized|TRBJ2-6
TGTGCCAGCAGCTCGAGGGTACCTGGGGCCAACGTCCTGACTTTC
CASSSRVPGANVLTF
>TRBV5-4|-|medium-sized|TRBJ1-2
TGTGCCAGCAGCGCCGACCCGGGTGGGTTGGGGTATGGCTACACCTTC
CASSADPGGLGYGYTF
>TRBV29-1|-|large|TRBJ2-5
TGCAGCGTTGAAGGCGCAGGGGGGGAGACCCAGTACTTC
CSVEGAGGETQYF
>TRBV20-1|-|medium-sized|TRBJ1-1
TGCAGTGCTCTCTCTTTGGGGCCGGGAATTTTACACACTGAAGCTTTCTTT
CSALSLGPGILHTEAFF
>TRBV29-1|-|large|TRBJ1-2
TGCAGCGTTGCCCCGGGGGCGAATGGCTACACCTTC
CSVAPGANGYTF
>TRBV12-3/TRBV12-4|-|medium-sized|TRBJ2-1
TGTGCCAGCCGCGAGGTGGGGAGGCGCCTTAGGAATGAGCAGTTCTTC
CASREVGRRLRNEQFF
>TRBV24-1|-|medium-sized|TRBJ2-7
TGTGCCACCAGTGATCCCGACTCAGGGTTCTACGAGCAGTACTTC
CATSDPDSGFYEQYF
>TRBV6-1|TRBD1|large|TRBJ2-1
TGTGCCAGCATCATGAACGTTGACAGGGCTCGTGAGCAGTTCTTC
CASIMNVDRAREQFF
>TRBV2|-|hyperexpanded|TRBJ1-4
TGTGCCAGCAGTGAATCTCACAGGCCCCTATTCGAACATGAAAAACTGTTTTTT
CASSESHRPLFEHEKLFF
>TRBV11-1|TRBD1|medium-sized|TRBJ2-1
TGTGCCAGCAGCTCGACAGGGAACAATGAGCAGTTCTTC
CASSSTGNNEQFF
>TRBV7-2|TRBD1|large|TRBJ2-5
TGTGCCAGCAGCCCTTGGACAGGGGAAGAGACCCAGTACTTC
CASSPWTGEETQYF
>TRBV2|-|large|TRBJ2-7
TGTGCCAGCAGAGGGCTTATGACCTACGAGCAGTACTTC
CASRGLMTYEQYF
>TRBV24-1|TRBD1|large|TRBJ2-5
TGTGCCACCAGTGATCCAGGACAGGGGGCATTAAAAGAGACCCAGTACTTC
CATSDPGQGALKETQYF